The 14 T cell receptor beta chains in this list originate from one sample, sequenced in a study of T cells in Graves' hyperthyroidism and ophthalmopathy. The TCR beta CDR3 regions underwent amplification using RNA transcripts as the source. The HTBI primer set drove a first-round RT-PCR of the TCR CDR3. TCRdb re-called the multiplex PCR reads through MiXCR, storing one row per CDR3 protein. The table lists about 350,000 distinct CDR3 sequences, around 14% of them singletons. Sequenced: blood. These receptor sequences come from a woman in her thirties with Graves' hyperthyroidism.

This clonotype has more than one count but fewer than ten. The chain employs TRBV6-1 and TRBJ2-5, with 13 bases aligning to TRBD2. Germline V gives CDR1 MNHNS, CDR2 SASEGT. The CDR3 has 14 amino acids. V shed 7 bases and J 5 bases; nucleotides not matched to a gene: 4. DNA of the CDR3: TGTGCCAGCAAGGGGACTAGCGGGACCGAGACCCAGTACTTC. As protein: CASKGTSGTETQYF.

The rearrangement uses TRBV3-1 and TRBJ1-6, with a possible D match to TRBD1 (5 bases). The V end was cut by 3 bases, the J end by 7 bases, with 16 bases between. This CDR3 has 16 amino acids. Germline V gene data show CDR1 as LGHDT and CDR2 as YNNKEL (reference sequence). The CDR3 sequence: CASSQGGWTPNSPLHF. CDR3 bases: TGTGCCAGCAGCCAGGGGGGTTGGACCCCCAATTCACCCCTCCACTTT.

This clonotype was counted at least ten times. The gene calls are TRBV28 and TRBJ1-4; TRBD1 aligns across 7 bases. Germline V gives CDR1 MDHEN, CDR2 SYDVKM. The CDR3 spans 14 residues. The V segment lost 10 bases and the J segment 0 bases; nucleotides outside the gene matches: 5. The CDR3 region has the DNA TGTGCCACAGGGGGGTGGGCAACTAATGAAAAACTGTTTTTT. The encoded protein is CATGGWATNEKLFF.

This clonotype showed up many times. This chain joins TRBV28 and TRBJ1-5; 7 bases are a match to TRBD1. The CDR3 consists of 14 residues. CDR1 and CDR2 (germline): MDHEN, SYDVKM. V lost 6 bases and J lost 3; bases outside the gene matches: 5. CDR3 nucleotides: TGTGCCAGCAGAGAAGACAGGGTCAATCAGCCCCAGCATTTT. Translated: CASREDRVNQPQHF.

This clonotype was counted a single time. This chain connects TRBV4-1 to TRBJ2-5, with 8 positions matching TRBD2. This CDR3 is built from 14 residues. The V segment lost 3 bases and the J segment 5 bases; nucleotides outside the gene matches: 5. Germline CDR1 reads MGHRA; CDR2 reads YSYEKL. This chain's CDR3 is CASSQVAGGETQYF. The CDR3 DNA reads as TGCGCCAGCAGCCAGGTTGCGGGAGGCGAGACCCAGTACTTC.

This clonotype was detected a few times. The chain is built from TRBV12-3 or TRBV12-4 and TRBJ2-3; TRBD1 might be the D (5 bases). The CDR3 has 13 amino acids. V was clipped by 7 bases and J by 0 bases, with 8 bases between them. For the CDR3, the DNA is TGTGCCAGCACCTACAGGAGCACAGATACGCAGTATTTT. The encoded protein is CASTYRSTDTQYF.

This clonotype was seen only a few times. The chain is built from TRBV6-2 or TRBV6-3 and TRBJ2-3, with a possible D match to TRBD1 (6 bases). The CDR3 totals 18 residues. The V gene lost 8 bases and the J gene lost 6 bases, with 30 bases spanning the gap. Germline V gives CDR1 MNHEY, CDR2 SVGEGT. The CDR3 here is CASSPSLPGQGLLDTQYF. The CDR3 coding sequence is TGTGCCAGCTCACCTTCGTTACCGGGACAAGGCTTATTGGATACGCAGTATTTT.

The table lists this clonotype with a few counts. This sequence joins TRBV3-1 and TRBJ1-1; D gene unclear. V lost 4 bases to trimming and J lost 5 bases, with 11 bases between them. Germline assignment: CDR1 LGHDT and CDR2 YNNKEL (reference sequence). This CDR3 comprises 13 residues. The CDR3 nucleotides are TGTGCCAGCAGCCGTCGGTTGGGGACTGAAGCTTTCTTT. Encoded protein: CASSRRLGTEAFF.

The table lists this clonotype with many counts. This chain uses TRBV6-1 with TRBJ1-6, with no clear D. This CDR3 has 13 residues. V lost 3 bases and J 16 bases, leaving 16 bases between the germline ends. From germline, CDR1 is MNHNS and CDR2 SASEGT. The CDR3 loop is CASSDTEASKLHF. DNA of the CDR3: TGTGCCAGCAGTGATACTGAGGCGAGTAAACTCCACTTT.

The J gene is TRBJ1-6, the V gene TRBV28; no firm D call. The CDR3 is made up of 15 amino acids. Trimming left V 6 bases short and J 2 bases short, with 11 bases between. The germline CDR1 and CDR2 sequences are MDHEN and SYDVKM. Here the CDR3 DNA reads TGTGCCAGCAGCCGCGAGTCCGCCTATAATTCACCCCTCCACTTT. Its translation is CASSRESAYNSPLHF.

V and J are TRBV10-2 and TRBJ2-7, with unresolved D. The CDR3 spans 12 residues. Germline values: CDR1 WSHSY, CDR2 SAAADI. The V gene lost 0 bases and the J gene lost 7 bases, with 7 bases spanning the gap. CDR3 amino acids: CASSESTREQYF. The CDR3 DNA is TGCGCCAGCAGTGAGTCTACCCGAGAGCAGTACTTC.

V and J are TRBV10-3 and TRBJ2-3; D unclear. The length of the CDR3 is 14 residues. Trimming pared 4 bases from V and 3 bases from J, leaving 11 bases between. Germline V gene data show CDR1 as ENHRY and CDR2 as SYGVKD. DNA of the CDR3: TGTGCCATCAGTGCTCTGGTTGTGACAGATACGCAGTATTTT. Translating gives CAISALVVTDTQYF.

This clonotype appeared a few times. The V call is TRBV5-1, the J call TRBJ2-2; D could derive from TRBD1 or TRBD2 (5 bases each). This CDR3 comprises 16 residues. Trimming removed 3 bases at V and 7 bases at J, with 19 bases between. Germline loops: CDR1 SGHRS, CDR2 YFSETQ. The CDR3 region has the DNA TGCGCCAGCAGCTCATTTACCGGGGCCGGCGGCGGGGAGCTGTTTTTT. Protein sequence: CASSSFTGAGGGELFF.

Many counts were recorded for this clonotype. The chain carries TRBV12-3 or TRBV12-4 and TRBJ2-7; tentatively, D is TRBD2 (6 bases). This CDR3 has 15 amino acids. Trimming cost V 5 bases and J 3 bases, with 17 bases left between them. Here the CDR3 DNA reads TGTGCCAGCAGTCAGCTCGGCGGCGGGGACTACGAGCAGTACTTC. It encodes CASSQLGGGDYEQYF.